This T cell receptor beta chain was identified during a study of blood T cell repertoires in COVID-19. As for the study in general: The study drew acute and convalescent COVID-19 samples from the United States, Italy and Spain. PBMCs, B-cell-depleted T cells, or T cells were the source of the cDNA or gDNA that made up the material.

Original handling: Reference gene primer amplification gave estimated nucleated cell counts. Profiled with immunoSEQ multiplex PCR; TCRdb holds only in-frame clones, not every one. For V, J and clone size, that table is used; D and trimming come from the DNA. The sample lists 280,000 or so clones, 89% seen once, with approximately 12% in the top ten. Trimming pared 4 bases from V and 2 bases from J, leaving 9 bases between. The CDR3 runs to 14 residues. Germline V gene data show CDR1 as MNHEY and CDR2 as SVGEGT. The chain recombines TRBV6-2 or TRBV6-3 with TRBJ1-5, with a weak D call TRBD1 (5 bases). The TCR originated in a woman aged 60-70 years with acute or convalescent COVID-19. Sequencing was done on a sample of peripheral blood. CDR3 region: CASSFGQGNQPQHF. The DNA of the CDR3 is TGTGCCAGCAGTTTCGGACAAGGCAATCAGCCCCAGCATTTT.